Reported below is one T cell receptor beta chain. Its specificity is unknown. The deep-level immunoSEQ assay was used. Several immunoSEQ plates received, in even portions, the genomic DNA of each subset. The repertoire was sequenced with immunoSEQ multiplex PCR; TCRdb's copy has only in-frame clones and lacks some. The sample consists of 1.5 million to 1.9 million clones, around 98% of them appearing once. The CDR3 is 14 residues long. From germline, CDR1 is SGHAT and CDR2 FQNNGV. V lost 5 bases, J lost 5 bases, and 4 bases stayed unmatched. This sample was taken from a study of shared clonotypes between healthy human individuals. Broader study findings: Researchers sampled blood only, noting tissue repertoires likely differ. Limitation of the genetic and exposure-history diversity represented came from the few donors.

Sequencing was done on a sample of naive CD4+ T cells sorted from blood. Subset meaning: CD45RA+ positively selected. This clonotype originated in a man in his thirties or forties in good health. V usage is TRBV11-2 and J usage is TRBJ2-1, with TRBD1 matching 9 bases. The CDR3 DNA reads TGTGCCAGCAGCCGGGACAGGGCGAACAATGAGCAGTTCTTC. Residues: CASSRDRANNEQFF.